A single sample is the source of the 10 T cell receptor beta chains below, sequenced in a study of human T cells and chemical hapten exposure. Total RNA was isolated from unfractionated whole blood. Using its own MiXCR run on the 5' RACE reads, TCRdb lists one record per CDR3 protein. The sample consists of around 100,000 distinct CDR3 sequences, roughly a fifth of them appearing once. These receptors all stem from a human donor in good health.

This clonotype was seen more than once but under ten times. The chain joins TRBV6-1 to TRBJ2-1; the D gene is possibly TRBD1 (5 bases). CDR1 is MNHNS and CDR2 is SASEGT in the germline V gene. The germline V and J ends were trimmed by 10 bases and 5 bases, with 12 bases remaining between them. This CDR3 is 12 amino acids long. CDR3 loop: CAIRLGHNEQFF. The DNA for the CDR3 is TGTGCCATCCGCCTGGGGCACAATGAGCAGTTCTTC.

This clonotype was found a few times. This chain joins TRBV7-2 and TRBJ1-2; D is uncertain. Germline values: CDR1 SGHTA, CDR2 FQGNSA. V was trimmed by 5 bases and J by 7 bases, leaving 20 bases between them. The CDR3 runs to 15 residues. The CDR3 protein is CASSLPGEKLPGYTF. As DNA, the CDR3 is TGTGCCAGCAGCCTCCCGGGAGAGAAGCTTCCTGGCTACACCTTC.

The gene calls are TRBV12-3 or TRBV12-4 and TRBJ1-1, with D uncertain. Trimming took off 3 bases at V and 4 bases at J, with 12 bases between the two ends. CDR3 length: 14 amino acids. CDR3: CASSFVGGLTEAFF. The CDR3 region has the DNA TGTGCCAGCAGTTTCGTGGGAGGCCTCACTGAAGCTTTCTTT.

V is TRBV18 and J is TRBJ2-3, with D uncertain. There are 12 residues in the CDR3. With 3 bases removed from V and 6 bases from J, the gap between germline ends came to 7 bases. Germline CDR1 KGHSH, CDR2 LQKENI. CDR3 DNA sequence: TGTGCCAGCTCACCCCGTGGGGATACGCAGTATTTT. It yields the protein CASSPRGDTQYF.

V gene TRBV5-1 combines with J gene TRBJ2-7; D is unresolved. The germline V gene has CDR1 SGHRS and CDR2 YFSETQ. The CDR3 is 13 amino acids. Trimming stripped 0 bases from V and 4 bases from J, with 8 bases between. CDR3 sequence reads: CASSLDYQYEQYF. The CDR3 coding sequence is TGCGCCAGCAGCTTGGACTACCAATACGAGCAGTACTTC. The full variable domain, completed using reference TRBV5-1 and TRBJ2-7, is KAGVTQTPRYLIKTRGQQVTLSCSPISGHRSVSWYQQTPGQGLQFLFEYFSETQRNKGNFPGRFSGRQFSNSRSEMNVSTLELGDSALYLCASSLDYQYEQYFGPGTRLTVT.

The chain combines TRBV7-9 with TRBJ1-1; D not certain. CDR3 length equals 14 residues. Germline V gene data show CDR1 as SEHNR and CDR2 as FQNEAQ (reference sequence). V was clipped by 7 bases and J by 4 bases, with 16 bases between them. The CDR3 loop is CASKRVGSGTEAFF. The CDR3, as DNA: TGTGCCAGCAAAAGGGTAGGGAGCGGCACTGAAGCTTTCTTT. Variable domain in full (rest from reference TRBV7-9 and TRBJ1-1): DTGVSQNPRHKITKRGQNVTFRCDPISEHNRLYWYRQTLGQGPEFLTYFQNEAQLEKSRLLSDRFSAERPKGSFSTLEIQRTEQGDSAMYLCASKRVGSGTEAFFGQGTRLTVV.

The sample holds a few counts of this clonotype. V is TRBV5-4 and J is TRBJ1-1; D unclear. Germline CDR1 SGHNT, CDR2 YYREEE (reference sequence). Trimming pared 7 bases from V and 1 base from J, leaving 11 bases between. There are 13 residues in the CDR3. The CDR3 sequence: CASRLEPNTEAFF. The CDR3 DNA reads TGTGCCAGCCGCCTTGAACCGAACACTGAAGCTTTCTTT. Drawing the rest from reference TRBV5-4 and TRBJ1-1, the complete variable domain is ETGVTQSPTHLIKTRGQQVTLRCSSQSGHNTVSWYQQALGQGPQFIFQYYREEENGRGNFPPRFSGLQFPNYSSELNVNALELDDSALYLCASRLEPNTEAFFGQGTRLTVV.

V is TRBV27 and J is TRBJ2-7; 7 bases map to TRBD1. Per the germline V gene, CDR1 is MNHEY and CDR2 is SMNVEV (reference sequence). The CDR3 runs to 14 residues. J gave up 9 bases and V 5 bases, and 13 bases lay outside the gene matches. The CDR3 spells CASSALGQALGQYF. DNA for the CDR3: TGTGCCAGCAGTGCCCTAGGACAGGCCTTAGGGCAGTACTTC.

The table lists this clonotype with a few counts. A junction end diverges from the germline sequence, so it may reflect a read error. V and J are TRBV24-1 and TRBJ2-2; D is unclear. The CDR3 runs to 14 residues. CDR1 and CDR2 from the germline V gene are KGHDR and SFDVKD. In DNA form, the CDR3 reads TGTGCCACCAGTGCTTTGACAAACACCGGGGAGCTGTTTTTT. It specifies CATSALTNTGELFF.

The V call is TRBV6-5, the J call TRBJ2-7, with 10 bases that match TRBD2. Germline lookup yields CDR1 MNHEY and CDR2 SVGAGI. J gave up 7 bases and V 7 bases, and 10 bases lay outside the gene matches. This CDR3 has 14 residues. The chain's CDR3 is CASNAGLAIGEQYF. The DNA of the CDR3 is TGTGCCAGCAACGCGGGACTAGCGATCGGAGAGCAGTACTTC.